This T cell receptor beta chain was observed in a study of T-cell memory formation after mild COVID-19. Broader study findings: Second-wave clones reaching peak frequency on day 37 lacked confirmed SARS-CoV-2 specificity. Day 15 to 85 contractors were CD4/CD8 balanced; later expanders leaned CD4+.

Each CDR3 protein is one row after TCRdb ran MiXCR on the 5' RACE reads. The table shows 470,000 or so distinct CDR3 sequences, with 15% to 20% occurring only once. The germline V gene encodes CDR1 DFQATT and CDR2 SNEGSKA (reference sequence). Trimming took 6 bases from V and 5 from J, leaving 16 bases between them. CDR3 size: 13 residues. Notes on this clonotype: What it binds is not known.

This chain joins TRBV20-1 and TRBJ1-1, with D tentatively TRBD1 (5 bases). The sequence came from a man younger than 35 who had mild COVID-19 (a few samples of this study predate the infection). Cell type and time point are not known. Sequenced sample: PBMCs or a T cell subset sorted from them (not recorded which). As DNA, the CDR3 is TGCAGTGCCCTTCGGGGCCCCGGGACTGAAGCTTTCTTT. Protein sequence: CSALRGPGTEAFF.